This entry is about one TCR beta chain. Antigen: not known. TCRdb's table, derived via immunoSEQ multiplex PCR, lists solely in-frame clones and lacks some. The sample includes 90,000 to 150,000 clones, around 89% of them seen just once. From the approximately 120-subject validation cohort, which was separate from the roughly 610-subject first cohort, the donors were drawn. These data belong to a study of cytomegalovirus exposure and HLA in healthy donors. General study results and limits: The study recorded 150 to 200 TCR beta chains that were cytomegalovirus-associated. In vitro data verified a few CMV-associated chains as specific for CMV antigens.

The V gene's germline CDR1 is KGHSH and CDR2 LQKENI. This CDR3 has 16 amino acids. The V end was cut by 5 bases, the J end by 0 bases, with 14 bases between. The chain recombines TRBV18 with TRBJ2-1, with D perhaps TRBD2 (5 bases). The source of this sequence is a man younger than 35 in good health and CMV-seronegative. Sample: PBMCs. CDR3 DNA: TGTGCCAGCTCAGACCCTCGGGATTTCTCCTACAATGAGCAGTTCTTC. This sequence encodes CASSDPRDFSYNEQFF. Complete variable domain (other parts from reference TRBV18 and TRBJ2-1): NAGVMQNPRHLVRRRGQEARLRCSPMKGHSHVYWYRQLPEEGLKFMVYLQKENIIDESGMPKERFSAEFPKEGPSILRIQQVVRGDSAAYFCASSDPRDFSYNEQFFGPGTRLTVL.